The present T cell receptor (beta chain) was sequenced within a study of response to subunit inactivated influenza vaccine. Whole-study results and caveats: Researchers suggested that each seasonal influenza vaccination recruits few new T cells.

This CDR3 contains 12 residues. Germline V gene sequence: CDR1 DFQATT, CDR2 SNEGSKA (reference sequence). Deletions cut 6 bases from V and 5 bases from J, with 13 bases between. TCRdb re-called the RT-PCR reads through MiXCR, storing one row per CDR3 protein. This repertoire shows about 170,000 distinct CDR3 sequences, 9.5% to 15% found once; its top ten account for 25% to 30%. As concerns this clonotype: Its antigen is not known.

Separately, the same data were catalogued under a study of T cells expressing NK-cell markers. As that report states: What made the TCR beta cDNA was 5'RACE template switching with UMIs. Seven HCMV-seropositive donors and one seronegative donor made up the eight sequenced donors. Among CD8+ T cells from 5 to 7 donors, dominant NKG2C+ clonotypes accounted for 1.0-7.0%. For several donors, these clonotypes were likewise the leading ones in the CD3+CD56-NKG2C+ fraction.

The chain couples TRBV20-1 to TRBJ1-2, with D maybe TRBD1 (6 bases). The receptor was derived from a man aged 45 to 65 who received an inactivated influenza vaccine. The source material was CD8+ T cells sorted from PBMCs, sampled 11 to 12 days after vaccination. CDR3 bases: TGCAGTGCGTTTCGGGACACTTATGGCTACACCTTC. As protein: CSAFRDTYGYTF.